Listed below are T cell receptor beta chains from one sample, sequenced in a study of T cells in Graves' hyperthyroidism and ophthalmopathy. TCRdb re-derived calls from the multiplex PCR reads in MiXCR, one entry per CDR3 protein. The table records about 620,000 distinct CDR3 sequences, about 16% of them present only once. Sequencing was carried out using blood. These receptors were collected from a woman aged 25 to 45 with Graves' hyperthyroidism. Each CDR3 is given with its conserved first and last residue. Fields, in order: clone size, J gene, D gene, CDR3 length, V gene, CDR3 protein, CDR3 DNA. The D gene is left open where the match is weak. Size tells how often a clone was seen (once, few, many) or the class of an expanded clone, and some rows leave it out.

.,TRBJ1-1,.,11,TRBV20-1,CSAPVLFEAFF,TGCAGTGCCCCCGTTTTGTTCGAAGCTTTCTTT
.,TRBJ1-4,.,16,TRBV6-1,CASSVLQAGPNEKLFF,TGTGCCAGCAGTGTACTTCAGGCAGGTCCCAATGAAAAACTGTTTTTT
few,TRBJ1-1,.,13,TRBV5-1,CASSDAGETEAFF,TGCGCCAGCAGCGATGCCGGGGAGACTGAAGCTTTCTTT
.,TRBJ2-1,.,14,TRBV6-2/TRBV6-3,CASQALLEVDEQFF,TGTGCCAGCCAAGCGCTCCTAGAGGTGGATGAGCAGTTCTTC
.,TRBJ2-1,.,12,TRBV5-1,CASSPHSREQFF,TGCGCCAGCAGCCCACACTCGCGGGAGCAGTTCTTC
many,TRBJ1-1,.,17,TRBV28,CASSPREGTKLNTEAFF,TGTGCCAGCAGCCCCCGTGAGGGGACTAAACTAAACACTGAAGCTTTCTTT
few,TRBJ2-2,TRBD2,15,TRBV30,CAWSGETGGTGELFF,TGTGCCTGGAGCGGAGAAACGGGGGGGACCGGGGAGCTGTTTTTT
.,TRBJ1-2,.,12,TRBV18,CASSPSGGGYTF,TGTGCCAGCTCACCCTCGGGTGGCGGCTACACCTTC
many,TRBJ2-7,TRBD2,15,TRBV15,CATSRLADSSYEQYF,TGTGCCACCAGCAGACTAGCGGATAGCTCCTACGAGCAGTACTTC
few,TRBJ2-7,TRBD2,18,TRBV5-4,CASSLSKLAGVSSYEQYF,TGTGCCAGCAGCTTGTCGAAGCTAGCGGGGGTCTCGTCCTACGAGCAGTACTTC
few,TRBJ2-3,.,14,TRBV5-1,CASSSRDPRDTQYF,TGCGCCAGCAGCTCCCGGGACCCCCGGGATACGCAGTATTTT
many,TRBJ1-3,.,13,TRBV30,CAGQGPSGNTIYF,TGTGCCGGTCAGGGCCCCTCTGGAAACACCATATATTTT
many,TRBJ1-2,.,14,TRBV11-3,CASSFGGRNYGYTF,TGTGCCAGCAGCTTCGGGGGGCGCAACTATGGCTACACCTTC
many,TRBJ2-3,.,16,TRBV12-3/TRBV12-4,CASSLGAVASTDTQYF,TGTGCCAGCAGTTTGGGAGCGGTTGCTAGCACAGATACGCAGTATTTT
many,TRBJ2-3,.,15,TRBV18,CASSPPVGEPDTQYF,TGTGCCAGCTCACCACCGGTGGGTGAGCCAGATACGCAGTATTTT
once,TRBJ2-3,TRBD2,15,TRBV19,CASRTSSGRSGTQYF,TGTGCCAGTAGAACGTCTAGCGGGAGATCAGGTACGCAGTATTTT